These T cell receptor beta chains were read from a single sample in a study of cytomegalovirus exposure and HLA in healthy donors. Measured with immunoSEQ multiplex PCR; TCRdb has only the in-frame clones, and not every one. Of about 130,000 clones listed, less than 80% are singletons. Sequenced input: PBMCs. The receptors here all came from a man aged 50 to 59 in good health and CMV-seronegative. The CDR3 runs from the conserved cysteine through the conserved F or W. A D gene is named only where the DNA matches it firmly. Rows may omit the clone size; those that give it use once, few, many or a size class.

>.|TRBV11-2|TRBJ1-1|.
CASSLGQNTEAFF
TGTGCCAGCAGCTTAGGGCAAAACACTGAAGCTTTCTTT
>.|TRBV7-6|TRBJ2-3|.
CASSLVAGAGDTQYF
TGTGCCAGCAGCTTAGTGGCGGGGGCGGGGGATACGCAGTATTTT
>.|TRBV7-3|TRBJ2-5|.
CASSPGGEETQYF
TGTGCCAGCAGCCCCGGAGGGGAAGAGACCCAGTACTTC
>.|TRBV6-5|TRBJ1-2|.
CASSSPRTGVYGYTF
TGTGCCAGCAGTTCCCCAAGGACGGGGGTCTATGGCTACACCTTC
>.|TRBV18|TRBJ1-5|once
CASSPYGGNQPQHF
TGTGCCAGCTCACCCTACGGGGGCAATCAGCCCCAGCATTTT
>.|TRBV9|TRBJ1-1|.
CASSSHTGLRTEAFF
TGTGCCAGCAGCTCCCACACGGGACTGAGGACTGAAGCTTTCTTT
>.|TRBV5-1|TRBJ2-3|.
CASQDYSTDTQYF
TGCGCCAGCCAGGACTATAGCACAGATACGCAGTATTTT
>TRBD1|TRBV25-1|TRBJ2-1|.
CASSELQGVDEQFF
TGTGCCAGCAGTGAACTACAGGGGGTCGATGAGCAGTTCTTC
>TRBD2|TRBV5-1|TRBJ2-1|.
CASSLAVSGAMVEQFF
TGCGCCAGCAGCTTGGCCGTCAGCGGGGCAATGGTGGAGCAGTTCTTC
>.|TRBV9|TRBJ2-2|.
CASSAFVSGELFF
TGTGCCAGCAGCGCGTTTGTATCCGGGGAGCTGTTTTTT
>TRBD2|TRBV7-9|TRBJ2-1|.
CSSSPGLAGGFNEQFF
TGTTCCAGCAGCCCCGGACTAGCGGGGGGGTTCAATGAGCAGTTCTTC
>.|TRBV4-2|TRBJ1-1|few
CASSQDLQPMNTEAFF
TGTGCCAGCAGCCAAGATCTACAGCCGATGAACACTGAAGCTTTCTTT
>TRBD2|TRBV29-1|TRBJ2-5|.
CSGRGLASGEKTQYF
TGCAGCGGCAGGGGCTTGGCTAGCGGGGAGAAGACCCAGTACTTC
>.|TRBV19|TRBJ1-2|.
CASSKQVPPYGYTF
TGTGCCAGTAGTAAGCAGGTTCCTCCATATGGCTACACCTTC
>TRBD2|TRBV15|TRBJ2-7|.
CATSRGVAGGREQYF
TGTGCCACCAGCAGAGGGGTAGCGGGGGGCCGCGAGCAGTACTTC
>TRBD2|TRBV6-1|TRBJ2-5|.
CASTEGSGGRETQYF
TGTGCCAGCACCGAGGGGAGCGGGGGGAGGGAGACCCAGTACTTC
>TRBD1|TRBV6-5|TRBJ1-4|.
CASSETGAHEKLFF
TGTGCCAGCAGTGAGACAGGGGCTCATGAAAAACTGTTTTTT
>.|TRBV9|TRBJ1-4|.
CASSVGAGQSATNEKLFF
TGTGCCAGCAGCGTAGGGGCAGGCCAGTCTGCAACTAATGAAAAACTGTTTTTT
>.|TRBV7-9|TRBJ1-1|.
CSSSLDRSSGEAFF
TGTTCCAGCAGCTTAGACCGGTCGTCAGGTGAAGCTTTCTTT
>.|TRBV29-1|TRBJ2-3|.
CSGALGHSTDTQYF
TGCAGCGGTGCATTGGGGCACAGCACAGATACGCAGTATTTT
>TRBD1|TRBV7-8|TRBJ1-4|.
CASSWWGQGAGEKLFF
TGTGCCAGCAGCTGGTGGGGCCAGGGGGCAGGGGAAAAACTGTTTTTT
>TRBD1|TRBV7-6|TRBJ2-1|.
CASSFGGQGSYNEQFF
TGTGCCAGCAGCTTTGGTGGACAGGGCTCCTACAATGAGCAGTTCTTC
>.|TRBV5-5|TRBJ1-2|few
CASSLSFVGEENGYTF
TGTGCCAGCAGCTTATCCTTCGTAGGGGAAGAAAATGGCTACACCTTC
>TRBD1|TRBV15|TRBJ2-2|.
CATRRDRVNTGELFF
TGTGCCACCAGAAGGGACAGGGTGAACACCGGGGAGCTGTTTTTT
>.|TRBV29-1|TRBJ2-4|once
CSVRGLGSKNIQYF
TGCAGCGTGAGGGGGTTGGGTTCCAAAAACATTCAGTACTTC
>.|TRBV6-5|TRBJ1-6|few
CASSYEGGYNSPLHF
TGTGCCAGCAGTTACGAGGGAGGCTATAATTCACCCCTCCACTTT
>.|TRBV5-4|TRBJ1-1|.
CASSLIQSEAFF
TGTGCCAGCAGCTTGATACAGTCTGAAGCTTTCTTT
>.|TRBV6-1|TRBJ1-1|.
CASSEGRGLNTEAFF
TGTGCCAGCAGTGAAGGCAGAGGATTGAACACTGAAGCTTTCTTT
>TRBD1|TRBV13|TRBJ2-7|.
CASSTGDRDYEQYF
TGTGCCAGCAGCACGGGGGACAGGGACTACGAGCAGTACTTC
>TRBD1|TRBV6-4|TRBJ1-1|.
CASRNTGGSAEAFF
TGTGCCAGCAGAAATACAGGGGGTTCGGCTGAAGCTTTCTTT
>TRBD2|TRBV19|TRBJ2-1|once
CASSPIAGDYNEQFF
TGTGCCAGTAGTCCCATAGCGGGAGACTACAATGAGCAGTTCTTC
>.|TRBV27|TRBJ2-5|.
CASSRGGGVETQYF
TGTGCCAGCAGCCGAGGGGGGGGCGTAGAGACCCAGTACTTC
>TRBD2|TRBV11-3|TRBJ2-1|.
CASSSGTSGGYNEQFF
TGTGCCAGCAGCTCCGGGACTAGCGGGGGCTACAATGAGCAGTTCTTC
>TRBD2|TRBV15|TRBJ2-3|few
CATSRGGLAGTHGTQYF
TGTGCCACCAGCAGAGGCGGGCTAGCGGGGACCCATGGTACGCAGTATTTT
>TRBD2|TRBV9|TRBJ2-1|.
CASSVGGGSYNEQFF
TGTGCCAGCAGCGTAGGCGGGGGGTCCTACAATGAGCAGTTCTTC
>TRBD1|TRBV30|TRBJ1-5|.
CAWSGQGGNQPQHF
TGTGCCTGGAGTGGACAGGGAGGCAATCAGCCCCAGCATTTT
>.|TRBV2|TRBJ2-7|.
CASSAGLESYEQYF
TGTGCCAGCAGTGCCGGCCTAGAATCATACGAGCAGTACTTC
>.|TRBV5-1|TRBJ2-7|.
CASSSTEFEQYF
TGCGCCAGCAGCTCCACCGAGTTTGAGCAGTACTTC
>.|TRBV28|TRBJ1-5|.
CASSSATENQPQHF
TGTGCCAGCAGTTCCGCGACTGAAAATCAGCCCCAGCATTTT
>TRBD1|TRBV5-1|TRBJ2-2|.
CASTPDRVGPGELFF
TGCGCCAGCACCCCGGACAGGGTTGGGCCCGGGGAGCTGTTTTTT
>.|TRBV30|TRBJ2-3|few
CAWSVGGRRPDTQYF
TGTGCCTGGAGTGTAGGGGGAAGGAGGCCAGATACGCAGTATTTT
>TRBD1|TRBV5-1|TRBJ2-3|few
CASSQDGTGGKGDTQYF
TGCGCCAGCAGCCAGGACGGGACAGGGGGCAAAGGAGATACGCAGTATTTT
>.|TRBV5-4|TRBJ2-3|.
CASSLLGNRETDTQYF
TGTGCCAGCAGCTTGTTAGGAAACAGGGAAACAGATACGCAGTATTTT
>TRBD2|TRBV5-1|TRBJ2-1|few
CASSPGLAGGTLEQFF
TGCGCCAGCAGCCCCGGACTAGCGGGGGGGACGTTGGAGCAGTTCTTC
>TRBD1|TRBV5-4|TRBJ2-7|.
CASRTGTGTYEQYF
TGTGCCAGCAGGACCGGGACAGGAACCTACGAGCAGTACTTC
>.|TRBV5-1|TRBJ2-2|.
CASSQQGLGSGELFF
TGCGCCAGCAGTCAACAGGGTCTCGGTTCCGGGGAGCTGTTTTTT
>.|TRBV15|TRBJ2-1|few
CATSREPAPYNEQFF
TGTGCCACCAGCAGAGAGCCAGCGCCCTACAATGAGCAGTTCTTC
>.|TRBV7-6|TRBJ2-7|.
CASSLGGLYEQYF
TGTGCCAGCAGCTTAGGAGGCCTTTACGAGCAGTACTTC
>.|TRBV5-6|TRBJ2-2|.
CASAWGGGGTGELFF
TGTGCCAGCGCTTGGGGCGGGGGCGGCACCGGGGAGCTGTTTTTT
>TRBD1|TRBV5-1|TRBJ1-2|.
CASTTGQGADGYTF
TGCGCCAGCACCACTGGACAGGGGGCTGATGGCTACACCTTC
>.|TRBV7-2|TRBJ1-2|.
CASSLVLSGNYGYTF
TGTGCCAGCAGCTTAGTTCTCAGCGGGAACTATGGCTACACCTTC
>TRBD1|TRBV18|TRBJ1-4|.
CASSANLQGGTDEKLFF
TGTGCCAGCTCAGCCAATCTACAGGGGGGGACTGATGAAAAACTGTTTTTT